Included here is one T cell receptor beta chain sequence, with context. Its antigen is unknown. Produced via immunoSEQ multiplex PCR; TCRdb's table is partial and in-frame only. The data show over 70,000 clones, roughly 86% seen once. These data come from a study of T cell responses to AZD1222 COVID-19 vaccine. As for the study in general: Recipients boosted at about 4 weeks or about 12 weeks are pooled. General study findings and limits: Among the donors, most were white British and more were female, and clonal diversity was possibly underestimated. Baseline antibody screening turned up just a handful of seropositive AZD1222 recipients. Vaccine-associated CD4 TCRs ranged over spike, dominating at 160-218 and 743-854.

V lost 5 bases to trimming and J lost 8 bases; unmatched junction nucleotides: 6. The CDR3 is 14 residues long. Germline loops: CDR1 LNHDA, CDR2 SQIVND (reference sequence). This clonotype was obtained from an adult in good health. This specimen consisted of peripheral blood, obtained on day 0 of AZD1222 vaccination. The J gene is TRBJ2-4, the V gene TRBV19; 10 bases agree with TRBD1. CDR3 coding DNA: TGTGCCAGTAGTCCCGACAGGGGGCGAGACATTCAGTACTTC. Translated, it gives CASSPDRGRDIQYF.